Included here is one T cell receptor (beta chain) sequence, with context. The antigen remains unidentified. This entry belongs to a study of tissue T cells after allogeneic stem cell transplantation. Findings of the study overall: Limitations included a small, clinically heterogeneous cohort and limited sampling depth.

The data were produced by immunoSEQ multiplex PCR, yet TCRdb's version contains in-frame clones alone and is incomplete. Here the sample spans 20,000 to 30,000 clones, roughly nine tenths being singletons. This CDR3 has 16 residues. Unmatched junction bases numbered 14, after V lost 6 bases and J lost 3 bases. Per germline, CDR1 SGHDN and CDR2 FVKESK. The clonotype originates from a male donor at least 60 years old who later had graft-versus-host disease after an allogeneic stem cell transplant. The source material was blood, sampled before transplantation. The chain uses TRBV14 and TRBJ2-7, with 7 nucleotides matching TRBD1. The CDR3 DNA follows: TGTGCCAGCAGACCCACGTTGACAGGGCCAGGCTACGAGCAGTACTTC. Translation gives CASRPTLTGPGYEQYF. The full variable domain, completed using reference TRBV14 and TRBJ2-7, is EAGVTQFPSHSVIEKGQTVTLRCDPISGHDNLYWYRRVMGKEIKFLLHFVKESKQDESGMPNNRFLAERTGGTYSTLKVQPAELEDSGVYFCASRPTLTGPGYEQYFGPGTRLTVT.